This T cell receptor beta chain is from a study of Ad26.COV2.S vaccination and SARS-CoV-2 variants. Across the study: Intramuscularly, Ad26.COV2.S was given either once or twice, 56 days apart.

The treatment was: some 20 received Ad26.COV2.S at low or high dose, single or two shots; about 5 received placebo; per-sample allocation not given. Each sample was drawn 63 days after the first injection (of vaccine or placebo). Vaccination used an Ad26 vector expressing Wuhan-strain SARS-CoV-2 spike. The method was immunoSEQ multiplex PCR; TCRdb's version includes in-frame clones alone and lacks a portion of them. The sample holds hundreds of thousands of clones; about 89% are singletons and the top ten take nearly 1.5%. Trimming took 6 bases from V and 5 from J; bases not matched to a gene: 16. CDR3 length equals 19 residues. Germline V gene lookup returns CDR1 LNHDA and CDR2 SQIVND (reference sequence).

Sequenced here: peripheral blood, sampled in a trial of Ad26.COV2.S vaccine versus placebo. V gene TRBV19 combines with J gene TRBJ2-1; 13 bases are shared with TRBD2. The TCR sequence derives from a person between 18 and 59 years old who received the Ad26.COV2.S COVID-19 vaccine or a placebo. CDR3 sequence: CASRSFKFGTSGKNNEQFF. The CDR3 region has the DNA TGTGCCAGTAGGTCTTTCAAATTCGGGACTAGCGGGAAAAACAATGAGCAGTTCTTC.